The 17 T cell receptor beta chains in this list originate from one sample, sequenced in a study of blood T cells in healthy people across ages. Then a second PCR, running roughly 7 to 11 cycles, was carried out with a sample-barcoded 5' primer and a J-beta primer mix. TCRdb re-called the 5' RACE reads with MiXCR, one entry per CDR3 protein. Of approximately 800,000 distinct CDR3 sequences detected, roughly 60% appear once; the ten largest clones hold around 20%. The sample comprised blood. The source of these receptors is a man aged 25-45 years in good health.

The rearrangement uses TRBV5-1 and TRBJ2-4, with 9 nucleotides matching TRBD2. The end of the DNA is better explained by TRBJ2-7, so the J call may be wrong. CDR1 and CDR2 from the germline V gene are SGHRS and YFSETQ. The CDR3 runs 15 residues. Written as DNA, the CDR3 is TGCGCCAGCAGCTTACTAGCGGGCCCCGCCTACGAGCAGTACTTC. It specifies CASSLLAGPAYEQYF.

The chain links TRBV7-9 to TRBJ2-6, with a weak D call TRBD1 (5 bases). There are 18 residues in the CDR3. Trimming cost V 4 bases and J 2 bases, with 18 bases left between them. Germline CDR1 SEHNR, CDR2 FQNEAQ (reference sequence). As DNA, the CDR3 is TGTGCCAGCAGCTCGCGACAAGGGGTGGACGCTGGGGCCAACGTCCTGACTTTC. This translates into CASSSRQGVDAGANVLTF.

V is TRBV28 and J is TRBJ2-1, with D hard to call. The length of the CDR3 is 10 residues. Germline-derived CDR1 and CDR2 are MDHEN and SYDVKM. V lost 8 bases and J lost 7, with 6 bases in between. CDR3 region: CASRLNEQFF. CDR3 sequence (DNA): TGTGCCAGCCGATTAAATGAGCAGTTCTTC.

The V and J genes are TRBV25-1 and TRBJ1-1; no firm D call. Germline V gene lookup returns CDR1 MGHDK and CDR2 SYGVNS. V lost 6 bases, J lost 8 bases, and 10 bases lay in between. The CDR3 sequence is 11 residues long. The CDR3 bases are TGTGCCAGCAGAAGGACTGAAGAAGCTTTCTTT. Residues: CASRRTEEAFF.

A note on this clonotype: One junction end does not reproduce the germline sequence, and a read error may be involved. The chain links TRBV7-3 to TRBJ2-1; D unclear. This CDR3 region has 15 residues. The germline CDR1 and CDR2 sequences are SGHTA and FQGTGA. Written as DNA, the CDR3 is TGTGCCGGCAGCCGTGCGGCCGGCTCCTACAATGAGCAGTTCTTC. Translated, it gives CAGSRAAGSYNEQFF.

This clonotype occurred a few times. CDR3 sequence reads: CASSLGQVHEQYF. In DNA, the CDR3 is TGTGCCAGCAGCTTAGGACAGGTTCACGAGCAGTACTTC. The chain is built from TRBV28 and TRBJ2-7; the match to TRBD1 covers 7 bases. Unmatched junction bases numbered 7, after V lost 6 bases and J lost 5 bases. The germline V gene has CDR1 MDHEN and CDR2 SYDVKM. The length of the CDR3 is 13 residues.

Only a few counts were recorded for this clonotype. The CDR3 sequence is CASSTRGGGYSDTEAFF. The CDR3 coding sequence is TGTGCCAGCAGCACCAGGGGGGGGGGTTACTCGGACACTGAAGCTTTCTTT. The J gene is TRBJ1-1, the V gene TRBV7-2; 7 bases match TRBD1. J was trimmed by 3 bases and V by 5 bases; bases with no gene match: 15. From germline, CDR1 is SGHTA and CDR2 FQGNSA. The CDR3 consists of 17 residues.

This clonotype was seen a handful of times. The chain uses TRBV5-1 and TRBJ2-5; weak D call: TRBD2 (5 bases). The ends were cut back, 4 bases at V and 2 bases at J, with 21 bases in the middle. The germline V gene has CDR1 SGHRS and CDR2 YFSETQ. CDR3 size: 17 residues. The CDR3 sequence is CASSPRRTHRLQETQYF. In DNA form, the CDR3 reads TGCGCCAGCAGCCCCAGGAGGACGCACCGACTACAAGAGACCCAGTACTTC.

The chain links TRBV12-3 or TRBV12-4 to TRBJ1-1, with D unclear. V was trimmed by 1 base and J by 2 bases, leaving 8 bases between them. The CDR3 is 14 amino acids. The CDR3 bases are TGTGCCAGCAGTTTAGTGGTTGACAACACTGAAGCTTTCTTT. This gives the protein CASSLVVDNTEAFF.

The CDR3 spells CASSLRDSYYNEQFF. DNA for the CDR3: TGTGCCAGCAGCCTCCGGGATTCCTACTACAATGAGCAGTTCTTC. The chain combines TRBV7-2 with TRBJ2-1, with a possible D match to TRBD2 (5 bases). V was cut by 5 bases and J by 3 bases, with 14 bases left in between. Germline CDR1 and CDR2: SGHTA and FQGNSA. The CDR3 has 15 amino acids.

The chain combines TRBV6-5 with TRBJ2-3; a weak D match, TRBD2 (5 bases). This CDR3 has 11 residues. V lost 0 bases, J lost 12 bases, and 7 bases lay in between. CDR1 MNHEY and CDR2 SVGAGI come from the germline V gene. CDR3 nucleotide sequence: TGTGCCAGCAGTTACTCAACTAGACAGTATTTT. Translated: CASSYSTRQYF.

The rearrangement joins TRBV6-2 or TRBV6-3 to TRBJ1-5; D remains ambiguous. Trimming removed 2 bases at V and 1 base at J, with 12 bases between. The CDR3 runs to 16 residues. Germline V CDR1 and CDR2: MNHEY, SVGEGT. The CDR3 DNA is TGTGCCAGCAGTTACCCATCAGGCTGGAGCAATCAGCCCCAGCATTTT. This translates into CASSYPSGWSNQPQHF.

For this clonotype: An end of the junction differs from the germline gene, which may be a read error. V usage is TRBV6-2 or TRBV6-3 and J usage is TRBJ2-7; 7 bases align to TRBD1. This CDR3 region has 16 residues. Germline CDR1 reads MNHEY; CDR2 reads SVGEGT. This CDR3 is CASSSDRAPSSYKQYF. The CDR3 DNA follows: TGTGCCAGCAGTTCTGACAGGGCCCCCAGCTCCTACAAGCAGTACTTC.

The chain links TRBV20-1 to TRBJ2-4, with 8 nucleotides matching TRBD2. The CDR3 consists of 16 residues. J was trimmed by 7 bases and V by 6 bases; bases with no gene match: 17. The germline CDR1 and CDR2 sequences are DFQATT and SNEGSKA (reference sequence). In DNA form, the CDR3 reads TGCAGTGCCCTAGGACTAGCCGGGGGGCATGGGAACATTCAGTACTTC. Translating it yields CSALGLAGGHGNIQYF.

The V gene is TRBV2, the J gene TRBJ2-1; D uncertain. The germline CDR1 and CDR2 sequences are SNHLY and FYNNEI. V was clipped by 8 bases and J by 8 bases, with 7 bases between them. The CDR3 is made up of 10 amino acids. The CDR3 region has the DNA TGTGCCAGCGGCGGAGATGAGCAGTTCTTC. Translating gives CASGGDEQFF.

This chain uses TRBV27 with TRBJ2-3, with 8 bases that match TRBD2. The germline gives CDR1 MNHEY, CDR2 SMNVEV (reference sequence). J gave up 7 bases and V 5 bases, and 11 bases lay outside the gene matches. The CDR3 is 15 amino acids. The CDR3 loop reads CASSPRRLAGNTQYF. The CDR3 nucleotides are TGTGCCAGCAGTCCTCGGCGGCTAGCGGGCAATACGCAGTATTTT.

The J gene is TRBJ2-1, the V gene TRBV6-4, with a weak D call TRBD2 (5 bases). The CDR3 is made up of 15 amino acids. Germline CDR1 and CDR2: MRHNA and SNTAGT. V dropped 9 bases and J dropped 3 bases, with 18 bases sitting between them. The CDR3 coding sequence is TGTGCCAGTGGGCGTTCGAGCGGTGACTACAATGAGCAGTTCTTC. Translated: CASGRSSGDYNEQFF.